The 18 T cell receptor beta chains presented below share a single source sample, sequenced in a study of OX40 agonist ivuxolimab in advanced cancers. The protocol was immunoSEQ multiplex PCR, while the TCRdb copy is restricted to in-frame clones and leaves out a portion. The repertoire holds about 61,000 clones, with roughly 90% as singletons. This material consisted of CD4+ or CD8+ T cells sorted from blood, taken in a trial of the OX40 agonist ivuxolimab. Receptor source: an adult with an advanced solid tumor such as melanoma, head and neck, liver or kidney cancer.

This clone was detected once. The CDR3 region has the DNA TGTGCCAGCAGCTTAAGGTCTAGCAGGTATGAGCAGTTCTTC. It is translated as CASSLRSSRYEQFF. This rearrangement joins TRBV11-2 to TRBJ2-1; TRBD2 is a possible D gene (5 bases). Germline-derived CDR1 and CDR2 are SGHAT and FQNNGV. V gave up 2 bases and J gave up 8 bases, with 13 bases separating them. This CDR3 is built from 14 residues.

This chain uses TRBV2 with TRBJ1-4; D not resolved. Germline V gives CDR1 SNHLY, CDR2 FYNNEI. The CDR3 is made up of 16 amino acids. Trimming removed 4 bases from V and 0 bases from J, with 12 bases in between. The DNA for the CDR3 is TGTGCCAGCAGTGGAGGGTCGGTAACAACTAATGAAAAACTGTTTTTT. Its translation: CASSGGSVTTNEKLFF.

The genes are TRBV7-9 and TRBJ2-1; 12 bases agree with TRBD2. V shed 5 bases, J shed 7 bases, and the junction held 12 bases outside the gene matches. Germline values: CDR1 SEHNR, CDR2 FQNEAQ (reference sequence). The CDR3 consists of 17 residues. The CDR3, as DNA: TGTGCCAGCAGCGCAAGGACTAGCGGGATAGAGGCGAATGAGCAGTTCTTC. This encodes CASSARTSGIEANEQFF.

V usage is TRBV5-4 and J usage is TRBJ2-7; no definite D call. This CDR3 spans 11 amino acids. The germline V and J ends were trimmed by 0 bases and 6 bases, with 4 bases remaining between them. Germline CDR1 and CDR2: SGHNT and YYREEE (reference sequence). The CDR3 protein is CASSLGGEQYV. CDR3 in DNA: TGTGCCAGCAGCTTGGGGGGCGAGCAGTACGTC.

The chain uses TRBV25-1 and TRBJ1-5; D unclear. Germline-derived CDR1 and CDR2 are MGHDK and SYGVNS. Trimming removed 5 bases from V and 3 bases from J, with 11 bases in between. The CDR3 sequence is 14 residues long. CDR3 sequence (DNA): TGTGCCAGCAGTTGGCCAGGAACCAATCAGCCCCAGCATTTT. Its translation is CASSWPGTNQPQHF.

This clone has only one observation. The chain joins TRBV6-5 to TRBJ1-2, with 8 bases fitting TRBD1. V lost 6 bases to trimming and J lost 3 bases; unmatched junction nucleotides: 9. The CDR3 length is 15 residues. Looked up from germline, CDR1 is MNHEY and CDR2 is SVGAGI. CDR3 nucleotides: TGTGCCAGCAGCCCATTACAGGGGGGGGACTATGGCTACACCTTC. Translation gives CASSPLQGGDYGYTF.

The chain combines TRBV28 with TRBJ1-5, with 7 nucleotides matching TRBD1. CDR1 is MDHEN, CDR2 SYDVKM, per germline. This CDR3 has 16 residues. V shed 3 bases and J 3 bases; nucleotides not matched to a gene: 8. In nucleotides, the CDR3 is TGTGCCAGCAGTTTTGGGCCAGGGGGGGTCAATCAGCCCCAGCATTTT. Encoded protein: CASSFGPGGVNQPQHF.

The sample holds one count of this clone. This rearrangement joins TRBV19 to TRBJ1-5; D might be TRBD1 (6 bases). Between the trimmed V and J ends, which lost 3 bases and 7 bases, there was a span of 16 bases. Germline V gene lookup returns CDR1 LNHDA and CDR2 SQIVND (reference sequence). The CDR3 runs to 15 residues. The CDR3 spells CASSILGGVGQPQHF. In nucleotides, the CDR3 is TGTGCCAGTAGTATCCTAGGGGGAGTGGGACAGCCCCAGCATTTT.

The chain carries TRBV20-1 and TRBJ2-1, with D maybe TRBD1 (6 bases). The CDR3 is 11 residues long. Germline lookup yields CDR1 DFQATT and CDR2 SNEGSKA (reference sequence). V gave up 3 bases and J gave up 9 bases, with 9 bases separating them. The DNA of the CDR3 is TGCAGTGCTAGGGGGGCGGCTGAGCAGTTCTTC. Translated, it gives CSARGAAEQFF.

This rearrangement joins TRBV4-3 to TRBJ1-1; maybe TRBD1 (6 bases). This CDR3 is 19 amino acids long. CDR1 and CDR2 from the germline V gene are LGHNA and YSLEER. Trimming took 0 bases from V and 1 from J, leaving 21 bases between them. The DNA of the CDR3 is TGCGCCAGCAGCCAAGATCAGGGGTTGTTGGGGGCGGGGAACACTGAAGCTTTCTTT. Encoded protein: CASSQDQGLLGAGNTEAFF.

The chain combines TRBV30 with TRBJ2-5; 9 bases match TRBD1. The V gene's germline CDR1 is GTSNPN and CDR2 SVGIG (reference sequence). V shed 5 bases, J shed 4 bases, and the junction held 8 bases outside the gene matches. The CDR3 totals 14 residues. Here the CDR3 DNA reads TGTGCCTGGGGAGGCGGGACAGGGTTAGAGACCCAGTACTTC. The encoded protein is CAWGGGTGLETQYF.

The V and J genes are TRBV5-1 and TRBJ2-2, with 8 bases identical to TRBD1. J was trimmed by 7 bases and V by 0 bases; bases with no gene match: 5. In germline, CDR1 is SGHRS, CDR2 YFSETQ. The CDR3 has 15 amino acids. The CDR3 bases are TGCGCCAGCAGCTTGGCCAGGGGGCAAGTCGGGGAGCTGTTTTTT. It translates to CASSLARGQVGELFF.

This sequence joins TRBV9 and TRBJ2-3; D possibly matches TRBD1 or TRBD2 (6 bases each). CDR3 size: 15 residues. Per germline, CDR1 SGDLS and CDR2 YYNGEE. The V gene lost 2 bases and the J gene lost 3 bases, with 13 bases spanning the gap. The CDR3 nucleotides are TGTGCCAGCAGCGTTATAACAGGGAGGACAGATACGCAGTATTTT. The encoded protein is CASSVITGRTDTQYF.

The rearrangement links TRBV6-5 to TRBJ2-6; the D is unclear. The V and J ends lost 0 bases and 4 bases respectively, with 7 bases between them. This CDR3 has 15 amino acids. Germline CDR1 and CDR2: MNHEY and SVGAGI. CDR3 protein: CASSYSVSGANVLTF. In nucleotides, the CDR3 is TGTGCCAGCAGTTACTCGGTTTCCGGGGCCAACGTCCTGACTTTC.

For the CDR3, the DNA is TGTGCCAGCAGTTTAGGGACAGCCTATTCACCCCTCCACTTT. Its protein product is CASSLGTAYSPLHF. The chain has TRBV28 and TRBJ1-6; 7 bases match TRBD1. This CDR3 is built from 14 residues. Germline V gives CDR1 MDHEN, CDR2 SYDVKM. The junction had 3 bases not matched to a gene; V was cut back by 2 bases and J by 8 bases.

The rearrangement joins TRBV6-1 to TRBJ1-1; TRBD1 matches at 7 bases. Per the germline V gene, CDR1 is MNHNS and CDR2 is SASEGT. The CDR3 covers 13 residues. The J segment lost 4 bases and the V segment lost 3 bases, leaving 2 bases of the junction unmatched. The CDR3 here is CASSDQGGTEAFF. As DNA, the CDR3 is TGTGCCAGCAGTGACCAGGGGGGCACTGAAGCTTTCTTT.

The chain combines TRBV27 with TRBJ1-5; D not resolved. With 2 bases removed from V and 7 bases from J, the gap between germline ends came to 6 bases. The CDR3 is made up of 12 amino acids. Germline values: CDR1 MNHEY, CDR2 SMNVEV (reference sequence). For the CDR3, the DNA is TGTGCCAGCAGTTTAATAGGGCAGCCCCAGCATTTT. This gives the protein CASSLIGQPQHF.

The chain recombines TRBV27 with TRBJ2-7; the D is unclear. The CDR3 sequence is 12 residues long. V was clipped by 6 bases and J by 5 bases, with 11 bases between them. CDR1 and CDR2 from the germline V gene are MNHEY and SMNVEV (reference sequence). The CDR3 region has the DNA TGTGCCAGCAGGTTGTTTGGGGACGAGCAGTACGTC. Amino acid sequence: CASRLFGDEQYV.